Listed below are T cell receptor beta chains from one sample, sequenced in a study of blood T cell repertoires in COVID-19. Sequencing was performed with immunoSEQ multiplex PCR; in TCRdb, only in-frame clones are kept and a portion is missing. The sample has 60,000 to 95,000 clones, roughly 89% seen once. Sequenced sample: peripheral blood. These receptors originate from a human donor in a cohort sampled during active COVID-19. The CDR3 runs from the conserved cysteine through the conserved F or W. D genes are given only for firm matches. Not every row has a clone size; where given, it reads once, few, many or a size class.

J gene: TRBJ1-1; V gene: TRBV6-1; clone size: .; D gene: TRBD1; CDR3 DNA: TGTGCCAGCAGTGAAGGACAGGGGGCGGGGGCTTTCTTT; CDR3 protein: CASSEGQGAGAFF
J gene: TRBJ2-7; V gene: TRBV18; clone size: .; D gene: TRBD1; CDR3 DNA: TGTGCCAGCTCACCACCGGGACAGATCTCCTACGAGCAGTACTTC; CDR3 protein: CASSPPGQISYEQYF
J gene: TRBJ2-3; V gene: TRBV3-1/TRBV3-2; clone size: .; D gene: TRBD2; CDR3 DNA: TGTGCCAGCAGCCAAGAACTAGCGGACACAGATACGCAGTATTTT; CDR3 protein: CASSQELADTDTQYF
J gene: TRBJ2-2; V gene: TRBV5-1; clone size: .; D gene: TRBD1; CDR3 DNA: TGCGCCAGCAGCTTAAGCAGGGGGCCGGTGAACACCGGGGAGCTGTTTTTT; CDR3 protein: CASSLSRGPVNTGELFF
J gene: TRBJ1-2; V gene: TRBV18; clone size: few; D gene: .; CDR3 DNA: TGTGCCAGCTCACCGGGGGCCGGCTATGGCTACACCTTC; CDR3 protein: CASSPGAGYGYTF
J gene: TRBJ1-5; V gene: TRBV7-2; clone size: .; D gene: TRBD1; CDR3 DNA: TGTGCCAGCAGTCTTACAGGGGACCAGCCCCAGCATTTT; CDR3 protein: CASSLTGDQPQHF
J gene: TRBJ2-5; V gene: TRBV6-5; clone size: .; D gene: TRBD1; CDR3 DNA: TGTGCCAGCAGTTACGGGACAGGGGCGTTAAAAGAGACCCAGTACTTC; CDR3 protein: CASSYGTGALKETQYF
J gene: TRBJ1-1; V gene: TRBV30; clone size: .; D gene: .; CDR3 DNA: TGTGCCTGGGCAAGGGGCGGCGACACTGAAGCTTTCTTT; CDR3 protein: CAWARGGDTEAFF
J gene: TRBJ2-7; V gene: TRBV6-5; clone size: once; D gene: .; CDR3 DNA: TGTGCCAGCAGTTACTCGGGGGCCGCAGCTGACGAGCAGTACTTC; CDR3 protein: CASSYSGAAADEQYF
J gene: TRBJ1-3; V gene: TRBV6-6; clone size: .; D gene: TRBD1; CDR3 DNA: TGTGCCAGCAGCCGGGACAGGGGTTCTGGAAACACCATATATTTT; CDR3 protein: CASSRDRGSGNTIYF
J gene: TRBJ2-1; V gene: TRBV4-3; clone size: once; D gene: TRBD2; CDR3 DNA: TGCGCCAGCAGCCGCTCCTATGGGACTAGCGGGGAGAGTGAGCAGTTCTTC; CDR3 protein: CASSRSYGTSGESEQFF
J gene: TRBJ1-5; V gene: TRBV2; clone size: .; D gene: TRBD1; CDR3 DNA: TGTGCCAGCAATGCACAGGGGAAAAATCAGCCCCAGCATTTT; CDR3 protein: CASNAQGKNQPQHF
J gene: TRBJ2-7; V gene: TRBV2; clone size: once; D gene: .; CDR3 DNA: TGTGCCAGCAGTTACAGGATCTACGAGCAGTACTTC; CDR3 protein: CASSYRIYEQYF
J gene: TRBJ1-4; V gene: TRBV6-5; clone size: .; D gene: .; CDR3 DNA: TGTGCCAGTGTCTCAAAAGGGGGAACTAATGAAAAACTGTTTTTT; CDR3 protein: CASVSKGGTNEKLFF
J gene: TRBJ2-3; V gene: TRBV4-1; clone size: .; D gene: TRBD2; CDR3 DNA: TGCGCCAGCAGCCAAGTATACGGGACTAGCGGGGGGGCCGAGAATACGCAGTATTTT; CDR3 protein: CASSQVYGTSGGAENTQYF
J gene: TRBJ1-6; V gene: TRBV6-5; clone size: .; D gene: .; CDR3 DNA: TGTGCCAGCAACTCGGGACTCAATTCACCCCTCCACTTT; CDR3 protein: CASNSGLNSPLHF
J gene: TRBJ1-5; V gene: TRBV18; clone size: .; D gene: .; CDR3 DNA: TGTGCCAGCTCACGGGGCTGGGGGGATCAGCCCCAGCATTTT; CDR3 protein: CASSRGWGDQPQHF
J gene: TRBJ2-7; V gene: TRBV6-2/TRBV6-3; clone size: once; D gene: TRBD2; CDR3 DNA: TGTGCCAGCAGTTACGGGGGACTAGCGGGGGATTACGAGCAGTACTTC; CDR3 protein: CASSYGGLAGDYEQYF
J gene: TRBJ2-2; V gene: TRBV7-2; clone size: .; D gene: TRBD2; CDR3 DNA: TGTGCCAGCAGCCCGCGGAGACTAGCGGGGGTCCGGGTCGGGGAGCTGTTTTTT; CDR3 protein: CASSPRRLAGVRVGELFF
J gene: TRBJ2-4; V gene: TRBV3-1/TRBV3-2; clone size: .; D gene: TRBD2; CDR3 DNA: TGTGCCAGCAGCCCCCCTTTGGGAGCGGGGGGAAACATTCAGTACTTC; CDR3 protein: CASSPPLGAGGNIQYF
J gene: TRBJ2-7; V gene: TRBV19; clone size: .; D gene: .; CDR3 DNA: TGTGCCAGTAACCTGGGGCGGCAGGGAGGCGAGCAGTACTTC; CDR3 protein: CASNLGRQGGEQYF
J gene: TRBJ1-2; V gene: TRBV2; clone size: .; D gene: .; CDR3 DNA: TGTGCCAGCAGTGAGCCAGGGGATGGCTACACCTTC; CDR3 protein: CASSEPGDGYTF
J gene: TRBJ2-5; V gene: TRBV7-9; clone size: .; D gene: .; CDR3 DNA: TGTGCCAGCAGCTATGACTTACCGGGAGAGACCCAGTACTTC; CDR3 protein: CASSYDLPGETQYF
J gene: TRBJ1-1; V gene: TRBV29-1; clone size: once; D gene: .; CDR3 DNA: TGCAGCGCGCGCGGACAGCTAAAGGAGGGGAACACTGAAGCTTTCTTT; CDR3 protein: CSARGQLKEGNTEAFF
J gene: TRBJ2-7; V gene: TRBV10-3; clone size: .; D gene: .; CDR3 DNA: TGTGCCGTCGGGACAAGGAGCTCCTACGAGCAGTACTTC; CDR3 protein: CAVGTRSSYEQYF
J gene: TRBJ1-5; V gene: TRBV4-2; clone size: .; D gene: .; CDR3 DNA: TGTGCCAGCAGCCAAGTTTCCCAAACCATAGCAATACCCCAGCATTTT; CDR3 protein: CASSQVSQTIAIPQHF
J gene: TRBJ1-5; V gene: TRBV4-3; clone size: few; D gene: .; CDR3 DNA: TGCGCCAGCAGCCAAGGGAGCAGGGATCAGCCCCAGCATTTT; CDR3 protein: CASSQGSRDQPQHF
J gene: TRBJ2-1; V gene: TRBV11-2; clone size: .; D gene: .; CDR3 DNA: TGTGCCAGCAGCTCTACCCGTGGGAGTGTGGAGCAGTTCTTC; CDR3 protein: CASSSTRGSVEQFF
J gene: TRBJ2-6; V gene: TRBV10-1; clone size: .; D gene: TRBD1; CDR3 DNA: TGCGCCAGCAGTGAAATCGGGGTCAAGGGACAGGGAGTCTCTGGGGCCAACGTCCTGACTTTC; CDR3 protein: CASSEIGVKGQGVSGANVLTF
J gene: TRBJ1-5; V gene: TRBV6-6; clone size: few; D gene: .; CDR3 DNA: TGTGCCAGCGTTTCGGGGGGTGGGCAGCCCCAGCATTTT; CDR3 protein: CASVSGGGQPQHF
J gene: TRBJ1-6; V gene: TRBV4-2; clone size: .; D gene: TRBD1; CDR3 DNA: TGTGCCAGCAGCCAAGCCTCCCGGACAGGGGCGTACTCCTATAATTCACCCCTCCACTTT; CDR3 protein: CASSQASRTGAYSYNSPLHF
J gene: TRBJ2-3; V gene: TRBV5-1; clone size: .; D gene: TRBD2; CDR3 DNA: TGCGCCAGCGAGACTAGCGGGGGACCCCCAGATACGCAGTATTTT; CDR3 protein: CASETSGGPPDTQYF
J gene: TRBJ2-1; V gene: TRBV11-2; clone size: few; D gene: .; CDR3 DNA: TGTGCCAGCAGCCGCGCAGGGTACAATGAGCAGTTCTTC; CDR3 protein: CASSRAGYNEQFF
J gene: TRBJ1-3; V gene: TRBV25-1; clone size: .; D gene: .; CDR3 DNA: TGTGCCAGCAGCGATACCCGGGGGGGAAACACCATATATTTT; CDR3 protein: CASSDTRGGNTIYF
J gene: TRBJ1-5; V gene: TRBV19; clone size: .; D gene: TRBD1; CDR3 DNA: TGTGCCAGTAGTAACGACAGGGTTGGTCAGCCCCAGCATTTT; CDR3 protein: CASSNDRVGQPQHF
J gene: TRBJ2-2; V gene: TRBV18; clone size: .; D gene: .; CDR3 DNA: TGTGCCAGCTCACCTTTGAGGGAAACCGGGGAGCTGTTTTTT; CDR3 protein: CASSPLRETGELFF
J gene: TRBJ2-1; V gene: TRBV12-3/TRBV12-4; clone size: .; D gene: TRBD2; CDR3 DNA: TGTGCCAGCAGGCGGGGGGCCGGGGATGAGCAGTTCTTC; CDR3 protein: CASRRGAGDEQFF
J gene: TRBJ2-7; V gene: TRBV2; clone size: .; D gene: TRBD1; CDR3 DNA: TGTGCCAGCACCCAGGACAGGTTCAGAGACGAGCAGTACTTC; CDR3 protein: CASTQDRFRDEQYF